This TCR beta chain was identified in a study of blood T cell repertoires in COVID-19. Turning to the study itself: T cells, B-cell-depleted T cells, or PBMCs provided the cDNA or gDNA that served as material.

Study members were between roughly 18 and 100 years old and lived in 20 to 25 US regions. Cohorts were based on clinical histories the participants reported. V shed 4 bases and J 6 bases; nucleotides not matched to a gene: 12. The V gene's germline CDR1 is MNHGY and CDR2 SAAAGT. The CDR3 has 16 amino acids. Authors' analysis steps: Estimated nucleated cell counts came from reference gene primer amplification. Profiled with immunoSEQ multiplex PCR; TCRdb holds only in-frame clones, not every one. V and J calls and clone size come straight from that table; D and trimming were deduced from the DNA. The table shows about 220,000 clones, with roughly nine tenths occurring only once.

This clonotype was sampled from a woman aged 25 to 39 who had recovered from COVID-19. Sequenced material: PBMCs or T cells enriched from blood (not recorded which). The chain combines TRBV6-8 with TRBJ2-5; TRBD1 matches 9 bases. CDR3 DNA sequence: TGTGCCAGCAGTTTAAAACCGGGACAGGGTCAGAAGACCCAGTACTTC. The encoded protein is CASSLKPGQGQKTQYF.